This TCR beta chain was observed in a study of T cells after yellow fever vaccination. Overall study findings and caveats: On re-exposure, the response was weaker but peaked faster, at day 5 versus 15.

The V and J ends lost 2 bases and 6 bases respectively, with 8 bases between them. The CDR3 covers 13 residues. MiXCR, applied by TCRdb to the 5' RACE reads, yields one record per CDR3 protein. This sample has some 350,000 distinct CDR3 sequences, with 3% to 4.5% found just once. With regard to this clonotype: The target antigen is unknown.

The rearrangement joins TRBV12-3 or TRBV12-4 to TRBJ1-5; no clear D gene. The sequence was obtained from a man younger than 35 who received the YFV17D yellow fever vaccine. Sequenced material: PBMCs, taken 5 days after the yellow fever booster vaccination. The CDR3 loop reads CASSLYQGQPQHF. CDR3 coding DNA: TGTGCCAGCAGTTTATATCAAGGTCAGCCCCAGCATTTT.